The entry below describes one TCR beta chain. The antigen remains undetermined. The CDR3 contains 15 residues. With V trimmed by 2 bases and J by 3 bases, 4 bases remained unmatched. Germline V lookup: CDR1 LNHNV, CDR2 YYDKDF (reference sequence). The record originates from a study of cytomegalovirus exposure and HLA in healthy donors. General observations from the study: High specificity and sensitivity for cytomegalovirus status were reported for the classifier. The study listed under 200 cytomegalovirus-associated TCR beta chains. Rare sequences made up most TCRs, while some public TCRs were found in many donors.

Measured with immunoSEQ multiplex PCR; TCRdb has only the in-frame clones, and not every one. The sample lists approximately 98,000 clones, over 75% occurring once. This TCR came from a young woman in good health and CMV-seronegative. The J gene is TRBJ1-3, the V gene TRBV15; TRBD1 aligns across 7 bases. Sequencing input: PBMCs. Written as DNA, the CDR3 is TGTGCCACCAGCAGAACAGGGGCCGTTGGAAACACCATATATTTT. This encodes CATSRTGAVGNTIYF.